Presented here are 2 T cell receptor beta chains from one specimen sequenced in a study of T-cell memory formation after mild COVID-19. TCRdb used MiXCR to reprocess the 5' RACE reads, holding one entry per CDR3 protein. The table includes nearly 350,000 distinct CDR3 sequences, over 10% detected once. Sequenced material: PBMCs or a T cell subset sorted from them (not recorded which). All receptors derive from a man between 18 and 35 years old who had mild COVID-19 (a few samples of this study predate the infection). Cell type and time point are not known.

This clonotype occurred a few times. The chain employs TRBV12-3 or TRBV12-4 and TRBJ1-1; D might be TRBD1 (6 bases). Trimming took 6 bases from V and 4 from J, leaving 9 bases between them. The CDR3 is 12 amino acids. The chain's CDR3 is CASSYRVTEAFF. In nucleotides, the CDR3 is TGTGCCAGCAGCTACAGGGTCACTGAAGCTTTCTTT.

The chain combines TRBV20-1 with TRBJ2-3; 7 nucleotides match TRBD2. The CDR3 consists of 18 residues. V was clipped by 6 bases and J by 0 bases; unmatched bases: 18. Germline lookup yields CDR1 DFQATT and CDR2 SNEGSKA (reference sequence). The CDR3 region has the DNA TGCAGTGCCCCCGACGCAGCGGGGTACAGCCCTAGCACAGATACGCAGTATTTT. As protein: CSAPDAAGYSPSTDTQYF.